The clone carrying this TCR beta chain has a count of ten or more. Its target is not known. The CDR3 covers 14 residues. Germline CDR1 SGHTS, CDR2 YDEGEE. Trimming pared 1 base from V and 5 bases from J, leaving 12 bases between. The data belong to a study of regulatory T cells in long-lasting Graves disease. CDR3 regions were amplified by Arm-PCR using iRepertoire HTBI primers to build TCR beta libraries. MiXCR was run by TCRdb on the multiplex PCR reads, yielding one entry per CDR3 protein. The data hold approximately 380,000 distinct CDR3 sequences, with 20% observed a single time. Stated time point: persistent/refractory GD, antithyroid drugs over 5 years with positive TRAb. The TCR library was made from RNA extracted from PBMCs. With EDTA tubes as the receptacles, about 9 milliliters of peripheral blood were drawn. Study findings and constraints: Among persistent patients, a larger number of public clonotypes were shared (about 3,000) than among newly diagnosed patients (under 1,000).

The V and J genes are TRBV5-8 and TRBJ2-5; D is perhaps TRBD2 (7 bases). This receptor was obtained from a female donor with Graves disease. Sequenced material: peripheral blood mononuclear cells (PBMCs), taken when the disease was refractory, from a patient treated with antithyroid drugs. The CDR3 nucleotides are TGTGCCAGCAGCTTGACAGGGACTATGGAGACCCAGTACTTC. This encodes CASSLTGTMETQYF.